This TCR beta chain was sequenced for a study of metastatic and nonmetastatic thyroid tumors. This clone was seen ten or more times. TCRdb re-called clones via MiXCR from the PCR reads. The table lists 70,000 or so clones, approximately 15% of them singletons. The entire patient cohort was treatment-naive prior to thyroid surgery. Germline CDR1 and CDR2: SGHRS and YFSETQ. Trimming shortened V by 0 bases and J by 1 base, and 9 bases separated the two germline ends. This CDR3 region has 15 residues. The sequencing input was blood. The chain couples TRBV5-1 to TRBJ2-3; D ambiguous. The TCR was taken from a male donor with papillary thyroid cancer or a benign thyroid nodule (not recorded which). Some clones in this sample may be carry-over from other donors' samples. The CDR3 loop is CASSLEGRGTDTQYF. In DNA form, the CDR3 reads TGCGCCAGCAGCTTGGAGGGCCGGGGCACAGATACGCAGTATTTT.